The 30 T cell receptor beta chains presented below share a single source sample, sequenced in a study of blood T cell repertoires in COVID-19. Clones were sequenced by immunoSEQ multiplex PCR, and TCRdb holds only the in-frame ones, with some missing. This sample yields 75,000 to 100,000 clones, of which approximately 90% are seen a single time; less than 20% belongs to the top ten. Sequenced sample: peripheral blood. These TCRs come from a human donor in a cohort sampled during active COVID-19.

Many counts were recorded for this clone. V gene TRBV3-1 (or the pseudogene TRBV3-2) combines with J gene TRBJ2-3; D perhaps matches TRBD2 (6 bases). The germline gives CDR1 LGHDT, CDR2 YNNKEL (reference sequence). The CDR3 has 16 amino acids. V was clipped by 1 base and J by 2 bases, with 13 bases between them. CDR3 amino acids: CASSQVLGSLTDTQYF. The CDR3 nucleotides read TGTGCCAGCAGCCAAGTTCTCGGGAGCCTCACAGATACGCAGTATTTT.

In the case of this clone: A read error may produce the germline difference seen at one junction end. The chain uses TRBV7-7 and TRBJ2-1, with D maybe TRBD2 (6 bases). The V gene's germline CDR1 is SSHAT and CDR2 FNYEAQ (reference sequence). The CDR3 consists of 15 residues. CDR3 in amino acids: CASSLGTSPYNEQFF. The CDR3 region has the DNA TGTGCTAGCAGCTTAGGTACTAGCCCCTACAATGAGCAGTTCTTC.

The chain joins TRBV19 to TRBJ1-1; possible D gene TRBD1, 6 bases. Trimming left V 3 bases short and J 5 bases short, with 19 bases between. In germline, CDR1 is LNHDA, CDR2 SQIVND (reference sequence). The CDR3 totals 16 residues. This CDR3 is CASSMIPGDRITEAFF. DNA for the CDR3: TGTGCCAGTAGTATGATTCCCGGAGACAGGATAACTGAAGCTTTCTTT. The variable domain in full, with the rest retrieved from reference TRBV19 and TRBJ1-1, is DGGITQSPKYLFRKEGQNVTLSCEQNLNHDAMYWYRQDPGQGLRLIYYSQIVNDFQKGDIAEGYSVSREKKESFPLTVTSAQKNPTAFYLCASSMIPGDRITEAFFGQGTRLTVV.

The chain employs TRBV27 and TRBJ2-7; the match to TRBD2 covers 10 bases. Germline V CDR1 and CDR2: MNHEY, SMNVEV (reference sequence). V trimming: 5 bases; J trimming: 3 bases; junction bases outside the gene matches: 13. This CDR3 has 17 amino acids. CDR3 nucleotides: TGTGCCAGCAGTCCCTCGGGTAGCGGGAGGTCCCTCTACGAGCAGTACTTC. Translation: CASSPSGSGRSLYEQYF.

The chain joins TRBV7-3 to TRBJ2-2, with TRBD2 identical over 11 bases. Germline assignment: CDR1 SGHTA and CDR2 FQGTGA. The CDR3 extends over 15 amino acids. With 5 bases clipped from V and 4 bases from J, the junction kept 3 bases outside the gene matches. CDR3 sequence reads: CASSLSGGATGELFF. The CDR3 coding sequence is TGTGCCAGCAGCCTTAGCGGGGGGGCCACCGGGGAGCTGTTTTTT.

The rearrangement links TRBV10-1 to TRBJ2-4; 8 nucleotides agree with TRBD2. The germline gives CDR1 WNHNN, CDR2 SYGVQD (reference sequence). V trimming: 5 bases; J trimming: 5 bases; junction bases outside the gene matches: 8. This CDR3 spans 15 amino acids. For the CDR3, the DNA is TGCGCCAGCAGTCAAGCGGGGGTCGGGCAAAACATTCAGTACTTC. It is translated as CASSQAGVGQNIQYF.

The chain has TRBV10-3 and TRBJ1-5; 7 positions match TRBD1. CDR1 and CDR2 from the germline V gene are ENHRY and SYGVKD. This CDR3 has 17 residues. The J segment lost 0 bases and the V segment lost 2 bases, leaving 7 bases of the junction unmatched. The DNA of the CDR3 is TGTGCCATCAGTGAGACAGGGGTGGCCTATAGCAATCAGCCCCAGCATTTT. This codes for CAISETGVAYSNQPQHF.

This sequence joins TRBV6-5 and TRBJ2-7, with 8 bases fitting TRBD1. V trimming: 6 bases; J trimming: 0 bases; junction bases outside the gene matches: 7. CDR3 length: 15 amino acids. Germline lookup yields CDR1 MNHEY and CDR2 SVGAGI. The CDR3 is CASRPGQAISYEQYF. The CDR3 coding sequence is TGTGCCAGCAGACCGGGACAGGCAATCTCCTACGAGCAGTACTTC.

V gene TRBV5-6 combines with J gene TRBJ1-2; D unclear. CDR3 length equals 13 residues. V lost 4 bases to trimming and J lost 4 bases, with 11 bases between them. The germline V gene has CDR1 SGHDT and CDR2 YYEEEE. The CDR3 spells CASSPGKGYGYTF. In DNA form, the CDR3 reads TGTGCCAGCAGCCCCGGGAAAGGCTATGGCTACACCTTC.

This clone was seen just once. V is TRBV28 and J is TRBJ1-3; D gene unclear. Germline CDR1 reads MDHEN; CDR2 reads SYDVKM. Deletions cut 3 bases from V and 0 bases from J, with 9 bases between. This CDR3 contains 15 residues. CDR3 sequence (DNA): TGTGCCAGCAGTTTGGCAGGCCACTCTGGAAACACCATATATTTT. Amino acids: CASSLAGHSGNTIYF.

The chain employs TRBV29-1 and TRBJ1-1; D possibly corresponds to TRBD1 (5 bases). CDR3 size: 11 residues. Trimming shortened V by 2 bases and J by 11 bases, and 12 bases separated the two germline ends. Germline assignment: CDR1 SQVTM and CDR2 ANQGSEA. In nucleotides, the CDR3 is TGCAGCGTTGAAACCCAGGGTAGGGCTTTCTTT. Its protein product is CSVETQGRAFF.

This clone was seen a single time. This chain uses TRBV20-1 with TRBJ2-7, with D perhaps TRBD1 (6 bases). Germline V gene sequence: CDR1 DFQATT, CDR2 SNEGSKA (reference sequence). V was shortened by 3 bases and J by 5 bases, with 14 bases between the two germline ends. The CDR3 covers 13 residues. The CDR3 region has the DNA TGCAGTGCTAGTAGGCAGGGGTGGGACGAGCAGTACTTC. Residues: CSASRQGWDEQYF.

The chain uses TRBV2 and TRBJ2-1; no clear D gene. Germline values: CDR1 SNHLY, CDR2 FYNNEI. Between the trimmed V and J ends, which lost 10 bases and 10 bases, there was a span of 11 bases. This CDR3 has 10 amino acids. In DNA form, the CDR3 reads TGTGCCATCCTCGAGGCGGAGCAGTTCTTC. This codes for CAILEAEQFF.

The chain couples TRBV7-8 to TRBJ1-2; D is possibly TRBD1 (6 bases). V shed 5 bases and J shed 2 bases, with 9 bases lying between them. The CDR3 is 13 amino acids. CDR1 is SGHVS, CDR2 FQNEAQ, per germline. CDR3 in amino acids: CASSRGQNYGYTF. CDR3 sequence (DNA): TGTGCCAGCAGCCGGGGACAAAACTATGGCTACACCTTC.

V gene TRBV28 combines with J gene TRBJ1-5; D unresolved. Trimming pared 6 bases from V and 4 bases from J, leaving 4 bases between. CDR1 and CDR2 (germline): MDHEN, SYDVKM. This CDR3 region has 11 residues. The CDR3 DNA follows: TGTGCCAGCAGCCTTAATCAGCCCCAGCATTTT. Translated: CASSLNQPQHF.

The rearrangement uses TRBV4-3 and TRBJ2-1; 9 bases match TRBD1. Germline trimming cut 4 bases from V and 6 bases from J; bases unmatched to any gene: 7. The CDR3 is made up of 15 amino acids. Germline lookup yields CDR1 LGHNA and CDR2 YSLEER. The CDR3 nucleotides read TGCGCCAGCAGCCGCACGGACAGGGGTGGCAATGAGCAGTTCTTC. Protein: CASSRTDRGGNEQFF.

In its sample, this clone was seen once. This chain links TRBV9 with TRBJ2-1, with 10 bases that match TRBD2. The trim removed 2 bases at V and 2 bases at J, leaving 4 bases unmatched. CDR1 SGDLS and CDR2 YYNGEE come from the germline V gene. The CDR3 runs to 16 residues. The CDR3 reads CASSVGLADTYNEQFF. The CDR3 region has the DNA TGTGCCAGCAGCGTTGGACTAGCGGATACCTACAATGAGCAGTTCTTC.

This clone was counted a single time. The chain uses TRBV15 and TRBJ2-5, with 8 positions matching TRBD2. The J segment lost 4 bases and the V segment lost 4 bases, leaving 11 bases of the junction unmatched. Germline V gene lookup returns CDR1 LNHNV and CDR2 YYDKDF (reference sequence). The CDR3 is 16 residues long. The CDR3 spells CATSTFGSGGGETQYF. As DNA, the CDR3 is TGTGCCACCAGCACCTTCGGGAGCGGGGGAGGAGAGACCCAGTACTTC. Full variable domain (remainder filled in from reference TRBV15 and TRBJ2-5): DAMVIQNPRYQVTQFGKPVTLSCSQTLNHNVMYWYQQKSSQAPKLLFHYYDKDFNNEADTPDNFQSRRPNTSFCFLDIRSPGLGDTAMYLCATSTFGSGGGETQYFGPGTRLLVL.

This CDR3 is CATPWGGREGKAPLHF. Written as DNA, the CDR3 is TGTGCCACCCCTTGGGGGGGGAGGGAGGGTAAGGCACCCCTCCACTTT. This chain links TRBV9 with TRBJ1-6; a weak D match, TRBD1 (5 bases). The CDR3 is 16 amino acids. V was clipped by 9 bases and J by 11 bases, with 27 bases between them. Per germline, CDR1 SGDLS and CDR2 YYNGEE.

The gene calls are TRBV28 and TRBJ1-2, with 8 positions matching TRBD1. J was trimmed by 6 bases and V by 10 bases; bases with no gene match: 13. Per germline, CDR1 MDHEN and CDR2 SYDVKM. The CDR3 covers 14 residues. This CDR3 reads CAIRNLDRVDGYTF. CDR3 nucleotides: TGTGCCATTCGTAATCTGGACAGGGTAGATGGCTACACCTTC.

The genes are TRBV9 and TRBJ1-3; D is unresolved. Trimming removed 4 bases at V and 2 bases at J, with 7 bases between. This CDR3 has 13 residues. Per germline, CDR1 SGDLS and CDR2 YYNGEE. The CDR3 is CASSPPAGNTIYF. CDR3 coding DNA: TGTGCCAGCAGCCCCCCAGCTGGAAACACCATATATTTT.

The genes are TRBV6-6 and TRBJ2-2; D remains ambiguous. Germline CDR1 is MNHNY and CDR2 is SVGAGI (reference sequence). Deletions cut 0 bases from V and 4 bases from J, with 9 bases between. CDR3 length: 15 amino acids. CDR3 residues: CASSYSIQTTGELFF. The DNA of the CDR3 is TGTGCCAGCAGTTACTCGATACAGACCACCGGGGAGCTGTTTTTT.

V is TRBV5-1 and J is TRBJ1-4; TRBD1 matches 8 bases. J gave up 5 bases and V 0 bases, and 3 bases lay outside the gene matches. The CDR3 covers 15 residues. Germline CDR1 reads SGHRS; CDR2 reads YFSETQ. The CDR3 nucleotides read TGCGCCAGCAGCTTGGAGCCAGGGGGCAATGAAAAACTGTTTTTT. Translation gives CASSLEPGGNEKLFF.

This chain uses TRBV30 with TRBJ2-1; 10 nucleotides line up with TRBD1. J was trimmed by 6 bases and V by 1 base; bases with no gene match: 0. The CDR3 sequence is 13 residues long. The germline V gene encodes CDR1 GTSNPN and CDR2 SVGIG (reference sequence). CDR3 residues: CAWSGQGANEQFF. The CDR3, as DNA: TGTGCCTGGAGTGGACAGGGGGCCAATGAGCAGTTCTTC.

The V gene is TRBV28, the J gene TRBJ1-2; TRBD1 might be the D (6 bases). CDR1 and CDR2 (germline): MDHEN, SYDVKM. Trimming stripped 5 bases from V and 2 bases from J, with 15 bases between. The CDR3 length is 15 residues. As DNA, the CDR3 is TGTGCCAGCAGTCCCCCCACAGGGCCCAACTATGGCTACACCTTC. Its protein is CASSPPTGPNYGYTF.

The chain employs TRBV2 and TRBJ2-7; perhaps TRBD2 as D (6 bases). V was cut by 1 base and J by 2 bases, with 9 bases left in between. The germline gives CDR1 SNHLY, CDR2 FYNNEI. CDR3 length equals 14 residues. The CDR3 sequence is CASSEDRGTYEQYF. The CDR3 DNA reads as TGTGCCAGCAGTGAAGATCGGGGGACCTACGAGCAGTACTTC.

The V and J genes are TRBV28 and TRBJ2-5; 11 bases align to TRBD2. Germline-derived CDR1 and CDR2 are MDHEN and SYDVKM. The J segment lost 9 bases and the V segment lost 5 bases, leaving 8 bases of the junction unmatched. The CDR3 is made up of 14 amino acids. The CDR3 sequence is CASSTSGRGDSQYF. CDR3 DNA: TGTGCCAGCAGTACTAGCGGGAGAGGGGATTCCCAGTACTTC.

This clone was recorded once. The genes are TRBV21-1 and TRBJ1-1; TRBD1, the table's D call, lacks a check against the DNA. TRBV21-1 is annotated as a pseudogene. The CDR3 runs 14 residues. The chain's CDR3 is CASSKGQLATEAFF. The CDR3 bases are TGTGCCAGCAGCAAGGGACAATTGGCCACTGAAGCTTTCTTT.

The CDR3 loop reads CSASLQGTYNEQFF. In DNA, the CDR3 is TGCAGTGCTAGTCTACAGGGGACCTACAATGAGCAGTTCTTC. V gene TRBV20-1 combines with J gene TRBJ2-1; 7 positions match TRBD1. The germline V gene encodes CDR1 DFQATT and CDR2 SNEGSKA (reference sequence). This CDR3 contains 14 residues. Unmatched junction bases numbered 4, after V lost 3 bases and J lost 2 bases.

This clone appeared a single time. The genes are TRBV5-6 and TRBJ2-7, with D perhaps TRBD1 (5 bases). This CDR3 is 14 amino acids long. Germline V CDR1 and CDR2: SGHDT, YYEEEE. Trimming cost V 5 bases and J 2 bases, with 14 bases left between them. For the CDR3, the DNA is TGTGCCAGCAGTTCGACAGTTTCAACCTACGAGCAGTACTTC. It specifies CASSSTVSTYEQYF.